This T cell receptor (beta chain) is drawn from a study of T cells in Graves' hyperthyroidism and ophthalmopathy. Trimming cost V 5 bases and J 1 base; bases outside gene matches: 0. The CDR3 is 15 residues long. Germline V gives CDR1 SGHRS, CDR2 YFSETQ. The source material, RNA transcripts, was used to amplify TCR beta CDR3 regions. First-round RT-PCR of the TCR CDR3 relied on the HTBI primer set. TCRdb used MiXCR to reprocess the multiplex PCR reads, holding one entry per CDR3 protein. The data contain more than 350,000 distinct CDR3 sequences, roughly 15% of them singletons. In this sample, this clonotype turned up many times.

This TCR was sampled from a woman in her fifties or sixties with Graves' ophthalmopathy. Material: blood. J is TRBJ2-3 and V is TRBV5-1, with 14 bases aligning to TRBD2. The CDR3 nucleotides read TGCGCCAGCAGGGGACTAGCGGGAGGCACAGATACGCAGTATTTT. Encoded protein: CASRGLAGGTDTQYF.